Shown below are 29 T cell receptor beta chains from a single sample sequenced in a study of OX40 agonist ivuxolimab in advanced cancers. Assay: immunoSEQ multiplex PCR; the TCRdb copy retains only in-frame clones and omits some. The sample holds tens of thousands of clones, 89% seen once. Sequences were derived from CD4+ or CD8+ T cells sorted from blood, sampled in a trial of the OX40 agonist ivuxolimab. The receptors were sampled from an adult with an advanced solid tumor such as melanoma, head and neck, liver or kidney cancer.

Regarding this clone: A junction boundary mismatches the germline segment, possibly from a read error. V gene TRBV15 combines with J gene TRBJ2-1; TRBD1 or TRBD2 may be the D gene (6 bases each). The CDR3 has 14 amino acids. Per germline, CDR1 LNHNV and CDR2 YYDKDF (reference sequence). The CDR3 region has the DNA TGTGCCACCAGGAGAGGTGGGGGGCTCAATGAGCAGTTCTTC. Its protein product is CATRRGGGLNEQFF. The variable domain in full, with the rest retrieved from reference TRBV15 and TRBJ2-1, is DAMVIQNPRYQVTQFGKPVTLSCSQTLNHNVMYWYQQKSSQAPKLLFHYYDKDFNNEADTPDNFQSRRPNTSFCFLDIRSPGLGDTAMYLCATRRGGGLNEQFFGPGTRLTVL.

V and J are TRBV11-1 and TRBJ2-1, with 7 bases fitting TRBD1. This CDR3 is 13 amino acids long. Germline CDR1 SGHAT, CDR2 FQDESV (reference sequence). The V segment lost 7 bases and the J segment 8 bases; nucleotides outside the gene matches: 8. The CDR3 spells CASTLNRGDEQFF. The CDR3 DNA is TGTGCCAGCACCCTAAACAGGGGCGATGAGCAGTTCTTC.

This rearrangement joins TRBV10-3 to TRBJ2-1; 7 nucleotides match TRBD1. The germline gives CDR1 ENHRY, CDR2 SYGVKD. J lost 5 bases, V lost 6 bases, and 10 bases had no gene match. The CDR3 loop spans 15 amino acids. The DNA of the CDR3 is TGTGCCATCAGCCCGGGGAGACAGGGCAACAATGAGCAGTTCTTC. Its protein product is CAISPGRQGNNEQFF.

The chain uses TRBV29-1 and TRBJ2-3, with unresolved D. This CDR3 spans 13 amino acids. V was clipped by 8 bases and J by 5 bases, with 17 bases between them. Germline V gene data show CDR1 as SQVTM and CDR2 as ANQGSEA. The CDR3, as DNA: TGCAGCTCCCTGGGCATAGCCGGAGATACGCAGTATTTT. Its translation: CSSLGIAGDTQYF.

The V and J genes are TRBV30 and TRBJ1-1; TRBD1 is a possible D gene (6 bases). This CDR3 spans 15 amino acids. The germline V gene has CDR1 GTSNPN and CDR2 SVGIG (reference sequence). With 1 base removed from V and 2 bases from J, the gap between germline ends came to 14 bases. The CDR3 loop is CAWSEPGTPNTEAFF. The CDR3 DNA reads TGTGCCTGGAGTGAACCCGGGACACCAAACACTGAAGCTTTCTTT.

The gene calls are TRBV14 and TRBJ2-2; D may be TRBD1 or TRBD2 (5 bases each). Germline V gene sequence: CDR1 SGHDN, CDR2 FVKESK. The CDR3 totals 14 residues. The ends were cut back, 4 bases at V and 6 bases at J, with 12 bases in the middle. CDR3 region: CASSLLRGAGELFF. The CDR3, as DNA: TGTGCCAGCAGCCTCCTAAGGGGAGCCGGGGAGCTGTTTTTT.

CDR3 coding DNA: TGCGCCAGCAGTGAGTCCCGGGGAAATCAAGAGACCCAGTACTTC. Encoded protein: CASSESRGNQETQYF. The V and J genes are TRBV5-1 and TRBJ2-5; possibly TRBD2 for D (5 bases). Germline CDR1 SGHRS, CDR2 YFSETQ. The V gene lost 5 bases and the J gene lost 2 bases, with 16 bases spanning the gap. This CDR3 comprises 15 residues. Full variable domain (remainder filled in from reference TRBV5-1 and TRBJ2-5): KAGVTQTPRYLIKTRGQQVTLSCSPISGHRSVSWYQQTPGQGLQFLFEYFSETQRNKGNFPGRFSGRQFSNSRSEMNVSTLELGDSALYLCASSESRGNQETQYFGPGTRLLVL.

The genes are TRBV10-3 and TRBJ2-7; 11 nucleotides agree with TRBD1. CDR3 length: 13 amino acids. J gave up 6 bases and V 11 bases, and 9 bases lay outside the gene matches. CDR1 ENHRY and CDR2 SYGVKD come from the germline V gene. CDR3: CASSGTGGFEQYF. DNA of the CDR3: TGTGCCTCTTCCGGGACAGGGGGGTTCGAGCAGTACTTC.

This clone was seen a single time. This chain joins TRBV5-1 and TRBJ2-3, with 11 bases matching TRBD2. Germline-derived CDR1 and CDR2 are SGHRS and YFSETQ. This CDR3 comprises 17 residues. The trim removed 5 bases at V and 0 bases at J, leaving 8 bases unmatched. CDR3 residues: CASSLAGGDTSTDTQYF. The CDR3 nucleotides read TGCGCCAGCAGTCTAGCGGGGGGCGATACTAGCACAGATACGCAGTATTTT.

Written as DNA, the CDR3 is TGTGCCTGGAGCCCCTGGAGCTCTGGAAACACCATATATTTT. It is translated as CAWSPWSSGNTIYF. This chain uses TRBV30 with TRBJ1-3; D gene uncertain. This CDR3 is built from 14 residues. Germline V gives CDR1 GTSNPN, CDR2 SVGIG (reference sequence). V was pared by 3 bases and J by 0 bases, with 9 bases between.

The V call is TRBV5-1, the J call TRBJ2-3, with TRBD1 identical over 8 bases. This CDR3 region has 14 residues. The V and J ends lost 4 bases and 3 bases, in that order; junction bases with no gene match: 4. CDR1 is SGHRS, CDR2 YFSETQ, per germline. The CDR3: CASSGRQGTDTQYF. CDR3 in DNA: TGCGCCAGCAGCGGTCGACAGGGGACAGATACGCAGTATTTT.

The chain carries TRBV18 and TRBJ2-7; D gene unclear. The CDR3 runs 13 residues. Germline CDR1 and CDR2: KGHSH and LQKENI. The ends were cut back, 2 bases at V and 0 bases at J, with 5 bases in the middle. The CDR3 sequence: CASSPSISYEQYF. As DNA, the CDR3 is TGTGCCAGCTCACCATCGATCTCCTACGAGCAGTACTTC.

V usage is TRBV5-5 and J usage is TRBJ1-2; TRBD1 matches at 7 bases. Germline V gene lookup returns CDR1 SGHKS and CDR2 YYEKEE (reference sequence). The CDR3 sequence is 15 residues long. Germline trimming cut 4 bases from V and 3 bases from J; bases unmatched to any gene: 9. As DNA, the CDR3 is TGTGCCAGCAGCCTGTGGACAGGAAAGGACTATGGCTACACCTTC. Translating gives CASSLWTGKDYGYTF. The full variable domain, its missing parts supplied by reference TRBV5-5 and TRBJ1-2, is DAGVTQSPTHLIKTRGQQVTLRCSPISGHKSVSWYQQVLGQGPQFIFQYYEKEERGRGNFPDRFSARQFPNYSSELNVNALLLGDSALYLCASSLWTGKDYGYTFGSGTRLTVV.

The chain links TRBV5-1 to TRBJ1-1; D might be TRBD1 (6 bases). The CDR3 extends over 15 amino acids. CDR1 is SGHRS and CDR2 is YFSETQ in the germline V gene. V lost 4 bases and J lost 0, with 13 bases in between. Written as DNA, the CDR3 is TGCGCCAGCAGCCGTGGGACAAACATGAACACTGAAGCTTTCTTT. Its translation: CASSRGTNMNTEAFF.

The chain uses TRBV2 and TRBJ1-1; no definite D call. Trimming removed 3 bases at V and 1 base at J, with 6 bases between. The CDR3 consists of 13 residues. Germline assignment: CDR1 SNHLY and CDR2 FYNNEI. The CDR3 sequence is CASSEVENTEAFF. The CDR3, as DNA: TGTGCCAGCAGTGAGGTAGAGAACACTGAAGCTTTCTTT. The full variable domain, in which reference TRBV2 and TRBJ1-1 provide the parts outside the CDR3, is EPEVTQTPSHQVTQMGQEVILRCVPISNHLYFYWYRQILGQKVEFLVSFYNNEISEKSEIFDDQFSVERPDGSNFTLKIRSTKLEDSAMYFCASSEVENTEAFFGQGTRLTVV.

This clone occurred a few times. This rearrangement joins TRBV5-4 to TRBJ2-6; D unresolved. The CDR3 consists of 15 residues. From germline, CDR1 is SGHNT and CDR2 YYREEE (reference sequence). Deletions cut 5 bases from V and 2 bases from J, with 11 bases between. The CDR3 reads CASSWWSPGANVLTF. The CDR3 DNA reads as TGTGCCAGCAGTTGGTGGAGTCCTGGGGCCAACGTCCTGACTTTC.

The chain's CDR3 is CAAVDRVSSYEQYF. The CDR3 nucleotides are TGTGCCGCCGTAGACAGGGTGAGCTCCTACGAGCAGTACTTC. J is TRBJ2-7 and V is TRBV10-3; 7 bases agree with TRBD1. After removal of 11 bases from V and 0 bases from J, the junction contained 10 bases not matched to a gene. Germline CDR1 and CDR2: ENHRY and SYGVKD. CDR3 length: 14 residues.

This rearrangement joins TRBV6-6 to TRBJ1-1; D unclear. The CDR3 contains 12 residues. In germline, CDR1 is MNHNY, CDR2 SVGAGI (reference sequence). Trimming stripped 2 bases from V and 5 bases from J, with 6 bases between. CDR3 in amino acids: CASSYRQTEAFF. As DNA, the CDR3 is TGTGCCAGCAGTTACCGGCAGACTGAAGCTTTCTTT.

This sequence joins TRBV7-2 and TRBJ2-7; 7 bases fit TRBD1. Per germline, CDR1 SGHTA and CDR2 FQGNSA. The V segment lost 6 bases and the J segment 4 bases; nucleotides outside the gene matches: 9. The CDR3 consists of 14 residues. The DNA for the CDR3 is TGTGCCAGCAGAACGACAGGGTCTACATACGAGCAGTACTTC. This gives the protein CASRTTGSTYEQYF.

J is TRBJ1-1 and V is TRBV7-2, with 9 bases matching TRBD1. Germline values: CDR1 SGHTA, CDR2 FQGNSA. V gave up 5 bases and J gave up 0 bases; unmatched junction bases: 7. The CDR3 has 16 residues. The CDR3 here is CASSAWDRAMNTEAFF. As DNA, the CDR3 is TGTGCCAGCAGCGCATGGGACAGGGCCATGAACACTGAAGCTTTCTTT.

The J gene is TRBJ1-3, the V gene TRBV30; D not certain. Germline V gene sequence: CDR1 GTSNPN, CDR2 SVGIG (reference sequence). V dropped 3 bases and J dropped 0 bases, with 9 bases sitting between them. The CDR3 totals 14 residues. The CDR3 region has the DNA TGTGCCTGGAGGACAATCGACTCTGGAAACACCATATATTTT. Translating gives CAWRTIDSGNTIYF.

Here the CDR3 DNA reads TGTGCCAGCAGTGACCTAGTTGGGGAGCAGTTCTTC. Its protein is CASSDLVGEQFF. The chain links TRBV2 to TRBJ2-1; unclear D gene. Trimming cost V 3 bases and J 10 bases, with 10 bases left between them. Germline V lookup: CDR1 SNHLY, CDR2 FYNNEI. CDR3 size: 12 residues. Together with reference TRBV2 and TRBJ2-1, the CDR3 gives the full variable domain: EPEVTQTPSHQVTQMGQEVILRCVPISNHLYFYWYRQILGQKVEFLVSFYNNEISEKSEIFDDQFSVERPDGSNFTLKIRSTKLEDSAMYFCASSDLVGEQFFGPGTRLTVL.

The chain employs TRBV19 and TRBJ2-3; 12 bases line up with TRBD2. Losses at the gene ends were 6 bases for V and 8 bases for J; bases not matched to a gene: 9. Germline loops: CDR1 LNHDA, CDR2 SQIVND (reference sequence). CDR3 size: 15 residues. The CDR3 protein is CASSRTGTSGLTQYF. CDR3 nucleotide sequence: TGTGCCAGTAGCCGGACCGGGACTAGCGGGCTTACGCAGTATTTT.

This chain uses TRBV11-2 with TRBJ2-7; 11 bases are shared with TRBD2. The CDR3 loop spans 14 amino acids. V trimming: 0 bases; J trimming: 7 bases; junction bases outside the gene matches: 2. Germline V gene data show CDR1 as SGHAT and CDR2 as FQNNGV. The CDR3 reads CASSLDRTSGEQYF. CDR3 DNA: TGTGCCAGCAGCTTAGATCGGACTAGCGGGGAGCAGTACTTC.

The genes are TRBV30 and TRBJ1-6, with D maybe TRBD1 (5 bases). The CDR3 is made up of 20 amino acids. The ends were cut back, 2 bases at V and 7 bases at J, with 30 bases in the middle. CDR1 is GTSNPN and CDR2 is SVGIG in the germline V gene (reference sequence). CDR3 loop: CAWSLETEGTRRSLNSPLHF. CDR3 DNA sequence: TGTGCCTGGAGTTTAGAGACCGAAGGGACTCGCCGTTCCTTAAATTCACCCCTCCACTTT.

CDR3 sequence (DNA): TGTGCCAGCAGTGAAAATTGGTCCTCCATCTTGGATACGCAGTATTTT. Protein: CASSENWSSILDTQYF. V usage is TRBV6-1 and J usage is TRBJ2-3; D is unclear. V lost 2 bases to trimming and J lost 6 bases, with 18 bases between them. This CDR3 region has 16 residues. Germline V gene sequence: CDR1 MNHNS, CDR2 SASEGT.

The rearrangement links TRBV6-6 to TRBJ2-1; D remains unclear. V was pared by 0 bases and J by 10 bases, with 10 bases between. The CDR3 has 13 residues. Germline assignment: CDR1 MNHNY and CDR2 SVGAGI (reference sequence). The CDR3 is CASSYSVANEQFF. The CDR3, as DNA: TGTGCCAGCAGTTACTCGGTGGCGAACGAGCAGTTCTTC.

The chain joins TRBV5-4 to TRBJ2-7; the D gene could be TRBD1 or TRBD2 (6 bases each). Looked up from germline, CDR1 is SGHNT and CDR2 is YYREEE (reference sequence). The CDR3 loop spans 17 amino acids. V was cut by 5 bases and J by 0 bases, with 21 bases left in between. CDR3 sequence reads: CASSPGPTGRHSYEQYF. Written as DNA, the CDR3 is TGTGCCAGCAGTCCAGGTCCTACAGGGAGGCACTCCTACGAGCAGTACTTC.

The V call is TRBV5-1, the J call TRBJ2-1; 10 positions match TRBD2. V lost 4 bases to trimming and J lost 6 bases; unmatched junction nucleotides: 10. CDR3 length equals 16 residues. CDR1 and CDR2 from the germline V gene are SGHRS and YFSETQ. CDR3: CASSRSLAGMGNEQFF. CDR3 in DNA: TGCGCCAGCAGCCGGTCACTAGCGGGGATGGGCAATGAGCAGTTCTTC.